The TCR beta chain under discussion was sequenced for a study of CD8+CD57+ T cells in acquired aplastic anemia. The study, taken as a whole, reports: The same twenty-nine CD8+ CDR3 sequences occurred in patients and in controls.

The template used for profiling TCR beta VDJ and CDR3 was genomic DNA. TCRdb re-called the reads through MiXCR, storing one row per CDR3 protein. Counted here are hundreds of thousands of distinct CDR3 sequences, around 68% occurring once; the ten biggest clones make up 4%. Germline V gene sequence: CDR1 SEHNR, CDR2 FQNEAQ (reference sequence). The CDR3 loop spans 16 amino acids. Trimming stripped 1 base from V and 0 bases from J, with 11 bases between. With respect to this clonotype: The target antigen is unknown.

The clonotype originates from a human donor in good health, serving as a control. The specimen was sorted CD4+, CD8+, or CD8+CD57+ T cells (not recorded which) from PBMCs. The chain links TRBV7-9 to TRBJ2-3; D possibly corresponds to TRBD1 (5 bases). CDR3 sequence: CASSLGQTHSTDTQYF. The CDR3 DNA follows: TGTGCCAGCAGCTTAGGACAGACCCATAGCACAGATACGCAGTATTTT.